The 10 T cell receptor beta chains reported below all come from one sample, sequenced in a study of identical twins. One entry per CDR3 protein results from TCRdb running MiXCR on the 5' RACE reads. Among under 250,000 distinct CDR3 sequences listed, approximately 6.8% were seen once. A further study also used this sample, focusing on yellow fever vaccine responses in identical twins.

What was sequenced was CD8+ T cells sorted from blood. The source of these receptors is a woman aged 18-30 years in good health.

V gene TRBV9 combines with J gene TRBJ2-5; TRBD2 agrees at 9 bases. Trimming removed 0 bases from V and 5 bases from J; junction bases left unmatched: 8. The germline gives CDR1 SGDLS, CDR2 YYNGEE. CDR3 length: 16 amino acids. The DNA for the CDR3 is TGTGCCAGCAGCGTAGGACTGGAGCGGGAGGTGGAGACCCAGTACTTC. Translating it yields CASSVGLEREVETQYF.

Of note for this clonotype: Since a much larger clone is just one base distant, this may be a read error. This chain uses TRBV5-6 with TRBJ2-2, with D maybe TRBD2 (5 bases). The germline gives CDR1 SGHDT, CDR2 YYEEEE. CDR3 size: 13 residues. The CDR3 DNA is TGTGCCAGCAGCCGACCGCACACCGGGGAGCCGTTTTTT. This sequence encodes CASSRPHTGEPFF.

This clonotype was detected a few times. J is TRBJ2-7 and V is TRBV12-3 or TRBV12-4; 9 bases match TRBD2. V gave up 11 bases and J gave up 6 bases; unmatched junction bases: 8. CDR3 length equals 12 residues. The CDR3 coding sequence is TGTGCCTCCGCGGGGGGGGCGGGCGAGCAGTACTTC. It specifies CASAGGAGEQYF.

This clonotype was seen more than once but under ten times. V is TRBV5-4 and J is TRBJ1-2, with 8 bases that match TRBD1. The germline gives CDR1 SGHNT, CDR2 YYREEE (reference sequence). J was trimmed by 5 bases and V by 4 bases; bases with no gene match: 16. This CDR3 has 17 amino acids. CDR3 nucleotides: TGTGCCAGCAGCCCGGACACGCAGGGGGCAGGGGGGTATGGCTACACCTTC. Translating it yields CASSPDTQGAGGYGYTF.

J is TRBJ1-3 and V is TRBV18; tentatively, D is TRBD1 (6 bases). CDR1 is KGHSH and CDR2 is LQKENI in the germline V gene. V was pared by 2 bases and J by 4 bases, with 12 bases between. This CDR3 is 15 amino acids long. CDR3 residues: CASSPGGASGNTIYF. CDR3 DNA sequence: TGTGCCAGCTCACCAGGGGGCGCGTCGGGAAACACCATATATTTT.

As DNA, the CDR3 is TGCAGTGCTAGAGATGAGGAGGACAATGAGCAGTTCTTC. Its protein is CSARDEEDNEQFF. This chain uses TRBV20-1 with TRBJ2-1; possible D gene TRBD2, 5 bases. V was pared by 0 bases and J by 5 bases, with 8 bases between. The CDR3 has 13 amino acids. Germline V gives CDR1 DFQATT, CDR2 SNEGSKA (reference sequence).

The chain is built from TRBV20-1 and TRBJ2-5; maybe TRBD2 (6 bases). Germline V gene data show CDR1 as DFQATT and CDR2 as SNEGSKA (reference sequence). V shed 5 bases and J shed 2 bases, with 15 bases lying between them. The CDR3 is 14 amino acids. The CDR3 reads CSAHAGGRQETQYF. CDR3 DNA: TGCAGTGCTCATGCCGGGGGAAGGCAAGAGACCCAGTACTTC.

V is TRBV14 and J is TRBJ2-5; no clear D gene. Germline V gene data show CDR1 as SGHDN and CDR2 as FVKESK. The CDR3 is 15 amino acids. Trimming removed 1 base from V and 2 bases from J, with 11 bases in between. CDR3: CASSQGFKIQETQYF. As DNA, the CDR3 is TGTGCCAGCAGCCAAGGTTTCAAGATTCAAGAGACCCAGTACTTC.

CDR3 sequence: CASSLGGPSTDTQYF. The CDR3 DNA follows: TGTGCCAGCAGTTTGGGGGGCCCCAGCACAGATACGCAGTATTTT. The V call is TRBV12-3 or TRBV12-4, the J call TRBJ2-3; either TRBD1 or TRBD2 may supply D (6 bases each). The germline V and J ends were trimmed by 3 bases and 0 bases, with 10 bases remaining between them. The CDR3 contains 15 residues.

This clonotype appeared many times. This chain connects TRBV6-5 to TRBJ2-7, with 10 bases that match TRBD1. V trimming: 9 bases; J trimming: 4 bases; junction bases outside the gene matches: 9. The CDR3 runs 14 residues. Germline CDR1 is MNHEY and CDR2 is SVGAGI. The CDR3 loop reads CASSYGTGAYEQYF. DNA of the CDR3: TGTGCCAGTTCTTACGGGACAGGGGCTTACGAGCAGTACTTC.